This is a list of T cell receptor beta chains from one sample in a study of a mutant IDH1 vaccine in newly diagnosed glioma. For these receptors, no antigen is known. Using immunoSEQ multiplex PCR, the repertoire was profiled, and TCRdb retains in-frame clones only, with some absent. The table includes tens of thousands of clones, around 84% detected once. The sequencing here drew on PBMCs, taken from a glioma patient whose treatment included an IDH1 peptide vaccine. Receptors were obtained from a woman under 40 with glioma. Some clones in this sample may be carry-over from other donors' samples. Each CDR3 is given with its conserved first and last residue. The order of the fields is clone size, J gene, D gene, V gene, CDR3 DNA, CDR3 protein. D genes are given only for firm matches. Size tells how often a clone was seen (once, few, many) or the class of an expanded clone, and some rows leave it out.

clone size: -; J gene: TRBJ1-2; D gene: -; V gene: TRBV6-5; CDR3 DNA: TGTGCCAGCAGTTTTACTGTGACAAATCCAAACTATGGCTACACCTTC; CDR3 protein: CASSFTVTNPNYGYTF
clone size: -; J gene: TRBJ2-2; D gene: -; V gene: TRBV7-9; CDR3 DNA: TGTGCCAGCAGCTTGATGGCGACTCCAGCCGGGGAGCTGTTTTTT; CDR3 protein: CASSLMATPAGELFF
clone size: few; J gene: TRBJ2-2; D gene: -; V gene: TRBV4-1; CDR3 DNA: TGCGCCAGCAGCCAAGATATTAGCTTTACCGGGGAGCTGTTTTTT; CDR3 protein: CASSQDISFTGELFF
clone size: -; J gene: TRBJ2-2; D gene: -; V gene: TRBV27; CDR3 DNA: TGTGCCAGCAGTCCAACTCCGGGGGCGGGGACCGGGGAGCTGTTTTTT; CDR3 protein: CASSPTPGAGTGELFF
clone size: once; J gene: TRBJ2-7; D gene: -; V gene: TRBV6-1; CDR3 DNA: TGTGCCAGCTCACCGGGACCCTACGAGCAGTACTTC; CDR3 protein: CASSPGPYEQYF
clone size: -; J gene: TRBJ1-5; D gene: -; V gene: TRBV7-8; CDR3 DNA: TGTGCCAGCAGCCCGTCCGTCAATCAGCCCCAGCATTTT; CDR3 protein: CASSPSVNQPQHF
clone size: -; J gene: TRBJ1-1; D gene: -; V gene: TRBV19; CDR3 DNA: TGTGCCAGTAGTGCGAGACTTGGGCCGGAGACTGAAGCTTTCTTT; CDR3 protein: CASSARLGPETEAFF
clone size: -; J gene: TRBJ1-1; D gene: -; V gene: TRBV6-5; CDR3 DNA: TGTGCCAGCCACACAGAGGGGAACACTGAAGCTTTCTTT; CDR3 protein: CASHTEGNTEAFF
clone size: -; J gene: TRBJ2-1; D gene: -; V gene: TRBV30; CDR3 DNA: TGTGCCTGGATTAGATGGACGGAATACAATGAGCAGTTCTTC; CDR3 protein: CAWIRWTEYNEQFF
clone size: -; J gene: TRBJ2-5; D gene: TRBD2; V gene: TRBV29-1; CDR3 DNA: TGCAGCGTTGGCGGACTAGCGGGAGTGGGGCAAGAGACCCAGTACTTC; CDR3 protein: CSVGGLAGVGQETQYF
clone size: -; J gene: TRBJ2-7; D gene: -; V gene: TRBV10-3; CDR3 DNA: TGTGCCATCGGCCCGGGATCCTACGAGCAGTACTTC; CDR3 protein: CAIGPGSYEQYF
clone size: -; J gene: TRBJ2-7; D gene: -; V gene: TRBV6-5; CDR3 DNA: TGTGCCAGCAGTTACTCGTGGAGCGGACCGGGGGAGCAGTACTTC; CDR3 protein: CASSYSWSGPGEQYF
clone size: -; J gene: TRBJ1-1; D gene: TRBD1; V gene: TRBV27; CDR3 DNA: TGTGCCAGCAGTTTATTGTCGACAGGGGGAATGGACACTGAAGCTTTCTTT; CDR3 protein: CASSLLSTGGMDTEAFF
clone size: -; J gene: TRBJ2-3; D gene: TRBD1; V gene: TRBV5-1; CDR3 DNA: TGCGCCAGCAGCTTCCCTACAGGGGTCACAGATACGCAGTATTTT; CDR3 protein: CASSFPTGVTDTQYF
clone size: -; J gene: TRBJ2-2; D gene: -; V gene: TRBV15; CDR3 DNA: TGTGCCACCAGCTCGGGAACCGGGGAGCTGTTTTTT; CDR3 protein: CATSSGTGELFF
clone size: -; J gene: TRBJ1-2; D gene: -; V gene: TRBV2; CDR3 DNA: TGTGCCAGCAGGGGAGGAGTGGCGCCAAACCGCAATGGCTACACCTTC; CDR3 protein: CASRGGVAPNRNGYTF
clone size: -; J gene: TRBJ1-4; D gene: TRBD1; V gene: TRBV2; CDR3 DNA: TGTGCCAGAGGACAGGGCAGTAATGAAAAACTGTTTTTT; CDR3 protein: CARGQGSNEKLFF
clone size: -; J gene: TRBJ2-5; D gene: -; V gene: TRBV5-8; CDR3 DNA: TGTGCCAGCAGCTTGGATCGGGGTTTCCGACAAGAGACCCAGTACTTC; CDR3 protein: CASSLDRGFRQETQYF
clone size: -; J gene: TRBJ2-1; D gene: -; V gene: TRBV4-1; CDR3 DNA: TGCGCCAGCAGCCAAGGACTATACAATGAGCAGTTCTTC; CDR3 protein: CASSQGLYNEQFF
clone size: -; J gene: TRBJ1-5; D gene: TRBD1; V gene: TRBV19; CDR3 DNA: TGTGCCAGTAGTACGGTGGTTATCCGGGACAGGGAGGGCAATCAGCCCCAGCATTTT; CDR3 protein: CASSTVVIRDREGNQPQHF
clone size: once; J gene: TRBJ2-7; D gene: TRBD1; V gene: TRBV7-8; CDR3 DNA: TGTGCCAGCAGCGTCCCGGGACAGGGTAACTACGAGCAGTACTTC; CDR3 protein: CASSVPGQGNYEQYF
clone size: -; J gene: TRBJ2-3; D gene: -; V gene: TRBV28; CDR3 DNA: TGTGCCAGCAGTCGCCTGGACCGTTTGTCGCAGTATTTT; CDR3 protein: CASSRLDRLSQYF
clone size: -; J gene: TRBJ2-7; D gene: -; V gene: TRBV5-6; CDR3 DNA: TGTGCCAGCAGCTTGGTAGCGCTTGATTCCTACGAGCAGTACTTC; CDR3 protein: CASSLVALDSYEQYF